Listed here is a single T cell receptor (beta chain). Its antigen specificity is not known. The input lacks base qualities; no much larger clone sits a single base away. This sample stems from a study of blood T cell repertoires in COVID-19 (dated by TCRdb to 2018 to 2020). Regarding the complete study: The collaborator samples originated in the United States, Italy and Spain and spanned the acute and convalescent phases of COVID-19. A de-identified subject ID, COVID-19 status, age in years and sex were almost always included in the sample metadata. Samples were obtained from the ongoing ImmuneRACE study (first 160 participants) and from roughly 1,300 subjects provided by 6 global collaborators. Where available, HLA class I and class II types were taken from metadata supplied by the sample provider and were not determined by assay-based typing. Subjects who had been exposed to COVID-19, were actively infected with it, or had recovered from it provided the deeply sampled blood TCRbeta repertoires that made up the dataset. The material from the prospective study consisted of cDNA or gDNA derived from T cells, B-cell-depleted T cells, or PBMCs. The repertoires were released in a freely available public database intended as a resource for research on the immune response to SARS-CoV-2. Beyond this particular receptor, the publication reports: The quantity of clinical and demographic metadata differed by source and by participant and was supplied without curation.

The collaborating institutions used their own protocols to collect whole blood in K2EDTA tubes. For TCRbeta analysis, collaborators shipped samples in one of three forms: frozen whole blood, isolated PBMCs, or DNA extracted from either of those sample types. TCRbeta CDR3 regions were amplified from genomic DNA by means of the immunoSEQ Assay, a bias-controlled multiplex PCR. The paper's data handling went like this. Within the assay, amplification of reference gene primers was used to estimate how many nucleated cells each sample contained. To quantify the absolute abundance of each unique TCRbeta CDR3 rearrangement, sequence reads were collapsed and filtered. For each sample, productive Simpson clonality was calculated by taking the square root of Simpson's diversity index across productive rearrangements. As stored in TCRdb, this immuneACCESS dataset retains in-frame rearrangements with V and J assigned. A fraction of the clones does not appear; measured against another copy, unresolved V genes explain less than half of the discrepancy, and the remainder lacks a known reason. That table furnishes V, J and clone size, whereas the DNA furnished D and trimming. For this sample there are some 130,000 clones; around 79% appear just once. The ten largest clones take up 3% to 4.5% of the sample.

CDR1 and CDR2 (SGHNT, YYREEE) derive from the germline V gene (reference sequence). Germline trimming: 3 bases from V, 5 bases from J; junction bases outside gene matches: 6. The CDR3 has 15 amino acids, counting the end cysteine and phenylalanine. Left in the record is the CDR3 DNA by itself, 45 bases read in frame from the first base. Sequenced: peripheral blood. This TCR was recovered from a man between 60 and 70 years old with acute or convalescent COVID-19. The chain is assembled from TRBV5-4 and TRBJ2-1, with TRBD2 identical over 9 junction bases. The sequenced DNA: TGTGCCAGCAGCTCCAGACTAGCGGTCGACAATGAGCAGTTCTTC. Translated, this gives CASSSRLAVDNEQFF.